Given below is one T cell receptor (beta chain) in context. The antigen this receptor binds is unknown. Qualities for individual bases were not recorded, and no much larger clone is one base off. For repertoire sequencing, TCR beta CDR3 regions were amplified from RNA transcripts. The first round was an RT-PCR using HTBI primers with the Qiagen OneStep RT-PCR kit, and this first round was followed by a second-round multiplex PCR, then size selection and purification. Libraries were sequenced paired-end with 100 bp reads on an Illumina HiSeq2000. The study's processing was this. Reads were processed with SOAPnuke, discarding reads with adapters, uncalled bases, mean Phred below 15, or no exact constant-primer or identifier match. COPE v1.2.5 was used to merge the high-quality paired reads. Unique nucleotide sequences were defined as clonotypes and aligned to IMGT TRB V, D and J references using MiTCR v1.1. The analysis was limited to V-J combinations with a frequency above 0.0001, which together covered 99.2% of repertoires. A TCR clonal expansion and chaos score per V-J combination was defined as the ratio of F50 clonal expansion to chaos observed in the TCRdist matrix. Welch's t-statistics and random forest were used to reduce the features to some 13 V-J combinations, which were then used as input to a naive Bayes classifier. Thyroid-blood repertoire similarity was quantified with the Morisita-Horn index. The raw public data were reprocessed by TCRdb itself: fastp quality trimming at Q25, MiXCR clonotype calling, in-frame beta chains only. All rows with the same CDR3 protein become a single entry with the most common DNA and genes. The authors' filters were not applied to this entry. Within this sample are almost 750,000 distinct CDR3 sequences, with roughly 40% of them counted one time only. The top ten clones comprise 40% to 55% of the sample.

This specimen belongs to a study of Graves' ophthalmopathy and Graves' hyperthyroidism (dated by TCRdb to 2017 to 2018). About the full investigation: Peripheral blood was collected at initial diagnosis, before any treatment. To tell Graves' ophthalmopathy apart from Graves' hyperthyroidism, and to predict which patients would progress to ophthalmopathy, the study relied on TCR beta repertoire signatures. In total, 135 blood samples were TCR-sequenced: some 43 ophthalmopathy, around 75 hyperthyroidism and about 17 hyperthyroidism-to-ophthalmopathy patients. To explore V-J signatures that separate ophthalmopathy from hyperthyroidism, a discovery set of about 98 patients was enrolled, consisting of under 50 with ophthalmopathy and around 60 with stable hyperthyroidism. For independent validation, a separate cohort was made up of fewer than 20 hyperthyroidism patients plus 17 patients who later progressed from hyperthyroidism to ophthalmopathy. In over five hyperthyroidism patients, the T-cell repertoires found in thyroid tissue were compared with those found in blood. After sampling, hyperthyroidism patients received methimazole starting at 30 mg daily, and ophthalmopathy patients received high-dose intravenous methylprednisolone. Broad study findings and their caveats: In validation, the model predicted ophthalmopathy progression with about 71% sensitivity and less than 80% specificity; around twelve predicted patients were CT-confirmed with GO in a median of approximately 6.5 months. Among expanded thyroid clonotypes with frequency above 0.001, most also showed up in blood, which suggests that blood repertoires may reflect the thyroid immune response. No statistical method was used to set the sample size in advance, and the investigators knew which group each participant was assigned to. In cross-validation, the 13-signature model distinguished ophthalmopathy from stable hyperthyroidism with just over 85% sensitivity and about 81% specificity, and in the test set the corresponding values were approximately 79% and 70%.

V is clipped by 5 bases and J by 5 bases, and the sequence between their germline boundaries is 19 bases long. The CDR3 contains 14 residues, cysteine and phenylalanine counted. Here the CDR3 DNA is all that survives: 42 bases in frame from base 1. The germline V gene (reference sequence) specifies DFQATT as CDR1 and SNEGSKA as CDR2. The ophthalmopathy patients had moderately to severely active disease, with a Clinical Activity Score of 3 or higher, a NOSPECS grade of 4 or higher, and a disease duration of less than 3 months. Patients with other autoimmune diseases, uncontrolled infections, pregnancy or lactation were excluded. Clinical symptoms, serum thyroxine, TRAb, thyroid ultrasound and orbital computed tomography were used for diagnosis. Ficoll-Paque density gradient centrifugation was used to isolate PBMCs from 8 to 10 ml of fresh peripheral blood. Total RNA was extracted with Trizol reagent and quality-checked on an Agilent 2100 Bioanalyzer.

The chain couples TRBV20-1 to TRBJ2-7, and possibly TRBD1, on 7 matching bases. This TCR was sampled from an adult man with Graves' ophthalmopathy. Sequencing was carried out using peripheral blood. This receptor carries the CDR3 CSAGATGRIHEQYF. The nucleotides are TGCAGTGCTGGAGCGACAGGGAGGATCCACGAGCAGTACTTC.